This T cell receptor (beta chain) was identified in a study of T cell clonality in common variable immunodeficiency. This clone was counted a few times. Its antigen is unidentified. The read ends 3 residues early relative to the CDR3; the germline J gene fills the gap. Only in-frame clones appear in the TCRdb table, and some are missing; sequencing was by immunoSEQ multiplex PCR. The profile covers about 33,000 clones, none occurring a single time. Study-level points and caveats: Fewer TCRbeta clones were shared among CVID subjects than controls. Common variable immunodeficiency TCR beta sequences reportedly had fewer deletions and N-nucleotide insertions.

V was cut by 7 bases and J by 4 bases, with 13 bases left in between. Germline V lookup: CDR1 LNHDA, CDR2 SQIVND (reference sequence). The CDR3 is made up of 13 amino acids. For at least one year, all CVID subjects received replacement immunoglobulin. This TCR was recovered from a human donor with common variable immunodeficiency. The specimen sequenced was peripheral blood mononuclear cells. The chain uses TRBV19 and TRBJ1-1; D is possibly TRBD1 (5 bases). Partial CDR3 DNA: TGTGCCAGTATGGGGCCCCTCCGCACTGAA. This translates into CASMGPLRTE. In full, the CDR3 is CASMGPLRTEAFF.